This T cell receptor (beta chain) emerged from a study of regulatory T cells in long-lasting Graves disease. This clonotype was observed many times. Through Arm-PCR of CDR3 regions and iRepertoire HTBI primers, TCR beta libraries were built. MiXCR, applied by TCRdb to the multiplex PCR reads, yields one record per CDR3 protein. The data hold over 300,000 distinct CDR3 sequences, with around a sixth observed a single time. Time point of the sample: newly diagnosed GD, antithyroid drugs for less than 3 months. Construction of the TCR library relied on RNA isolated from PBMCs. The material was peripheral blood mononuclear cells (PBMCs), obtained at new diagnosis, from a patient treated with antithyroid drugs. This TCR derives from a female donor with Graves disease.

The CDR3 region has the DNA TGTGCCAGTAGTATACAGGTGTCGCTCTCTGGAAACACCATATATTTT. It specifies CASSIQVSLSGNTIYF. V is TRBV19 and J is TRBJ1-3; no clear D gene. Trimming removed 2 bases from V and 0 bases from J, with 11 bases in between. The CDR3 contains 16 residues. Germline V gene sequence: CDR1 LNHDA, CDR2 SQIVND (reference sequence).